Below, 4 T cell receptor beta chains from the same sample are listed, as sequenced in a study of response to subunit inactivated influenza vaccine. TCRdb re-derived calls from the RT-PCR reads in MiXCR, one entry per CDR3 protein. The repertoire consists of about 480,000 distinct CDR3 sequences, with over 25% occurring once and the leading ten covering less than 2.5%. This specimen consisted of CD4+ T cells sorted from PBMCs, obtained approximately 5 days after vaccination. Receptors originate from a man aged 50-60 years who received an inactivated influenza vaccine.

The chain couples TRBV5-1 to TRBJ2-1, with 8 bases lining up with TRBD1. Per the germline V gene, CDR1 is SGHRS and CDR2 is YFSETQ. CDR3 length equals 15 residues. The junction had 3 bases not matched to a gene; V was cut back by 0 bases and J by 4 bases. Here the CDR3 DNA reads TGCGCCAGCAGCTTGGGGGACAGGCGTTACAATGAGCAGTTCTTC. Translating it yields CASSLGDRRYNEQFF.

The V call is TRBV3-1, the J call TRBJ2-7, with D possibly TRBD2 on 6 matching bases. Trimming stripped 3 bases from V and 5 bases from J, with 11 bases between. The length of the CDR3 is 13 residues. Germline assignment: CDR1 LGHDT and CDR2 YNNKEL (reference sequence). The CDR3 nucleotides are TGTGCCAGCAGCCAGGGGGGTCGTAACGAGCAGTACTTC. Its protein product is CASSQGGRNEQYF.

The chain joins TRBV7-7 to TRBJ2-5; no definite D call. The CDR3 runs to 14 residues. V was shortened by 3 bases and J by 2 bases, with 10 bases between the two germline ends. The V gene's germline CDR1 is SSHAT and CDR2 FNYEAQ (reference sequence). CDR3 protein: CASSLKPLQETQYF. CDR3 bases: TGTGCCAGCAGCTTGAAGCCATTACAAGAGACCCAGTACTTC.

This clonotype was recorded a few times. The chain combines TRBV18 with TRBJ2-4, with D possibly being TRBD1 or TRBD2 (5 bases each). The CDR3 contains 13 residues. Germline CDR1 and CDR2: KGHSH and LQKENI. The germline V and J ends were trimmed by 2 bases and 11 bases, with 13 bases remaining between them. The chain's CDR3 is CASSPSRDGLQYF. CDR3 DNA: TGTGCCAGCTCACCAAGCCGGGACGGGCTTCAGTACTTC.